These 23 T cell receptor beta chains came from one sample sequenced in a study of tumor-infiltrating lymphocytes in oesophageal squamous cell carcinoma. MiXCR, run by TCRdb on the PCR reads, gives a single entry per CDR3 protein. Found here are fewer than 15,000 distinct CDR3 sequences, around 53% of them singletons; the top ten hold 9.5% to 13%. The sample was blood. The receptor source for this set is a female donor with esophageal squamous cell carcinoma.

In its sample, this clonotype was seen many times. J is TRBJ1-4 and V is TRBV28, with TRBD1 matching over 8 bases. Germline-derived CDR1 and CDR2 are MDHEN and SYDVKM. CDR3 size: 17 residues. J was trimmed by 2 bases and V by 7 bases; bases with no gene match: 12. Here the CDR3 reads CASIREQGVFTNEKLFF. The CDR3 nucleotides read TGTGCCAGCATCCGGGAACAGGGGGTATTCACTAATGAAAAACTGTTTTTT.

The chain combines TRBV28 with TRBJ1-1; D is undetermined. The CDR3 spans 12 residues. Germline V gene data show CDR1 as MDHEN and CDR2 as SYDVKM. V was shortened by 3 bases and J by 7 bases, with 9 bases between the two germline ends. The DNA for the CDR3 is TGTGCCAGCAGTTTGGGATGGGTTGAAGCTTTCTTT. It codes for CASSLGWVEAFF.

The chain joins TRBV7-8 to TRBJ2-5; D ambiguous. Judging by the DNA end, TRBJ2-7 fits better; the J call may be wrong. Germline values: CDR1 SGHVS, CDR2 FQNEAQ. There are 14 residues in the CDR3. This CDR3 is CASSLVIGLYEQYF. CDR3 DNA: TGTGCCAGCAGCTTAGTAATAGGGCTCTACGAGCAGTACTTC.

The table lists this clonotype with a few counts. The CDR3 region has the DNA TGTGCCAGCAGCTTAGAGCCACTTCGGGGAGGCTACACCTTC. It specifies CASSLEPLRGGYTF. The rearrangement joins TRBV7-9 to TRBJ2-7; D uncertain. The J call may be mistaken, given a closer DNA end match to TRBJ1-2. The CDR3 has 14 residues. The V gene's germline CDR1 is SEHNR and CDR2 FQNEAQ (reference sequence).

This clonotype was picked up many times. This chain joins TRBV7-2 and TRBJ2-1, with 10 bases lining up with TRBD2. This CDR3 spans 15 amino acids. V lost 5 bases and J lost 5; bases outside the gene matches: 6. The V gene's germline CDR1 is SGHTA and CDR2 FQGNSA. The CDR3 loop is CASSVTSGVNNEQFF. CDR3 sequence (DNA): TGTGCCAGCAGCGTCACTAGCGGGGTTAACAATGAGCAGTTCTTC.

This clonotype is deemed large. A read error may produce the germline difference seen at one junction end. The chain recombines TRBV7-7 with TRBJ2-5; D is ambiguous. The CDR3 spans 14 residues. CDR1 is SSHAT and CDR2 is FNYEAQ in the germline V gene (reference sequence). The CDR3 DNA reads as TGTGCTAGCAGCTTTTCGCCCGGGCAAGAGACCCAGTACTTC. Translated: CASSFSPGQETQYF.

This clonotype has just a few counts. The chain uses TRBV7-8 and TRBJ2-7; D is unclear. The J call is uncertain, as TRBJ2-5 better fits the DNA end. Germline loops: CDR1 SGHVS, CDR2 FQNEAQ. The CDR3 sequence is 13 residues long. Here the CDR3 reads CASSLGIQETQYF. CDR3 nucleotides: TGTGCCAGCAGCTTGGGAATTCAAGAGACCCAGTACTTC.

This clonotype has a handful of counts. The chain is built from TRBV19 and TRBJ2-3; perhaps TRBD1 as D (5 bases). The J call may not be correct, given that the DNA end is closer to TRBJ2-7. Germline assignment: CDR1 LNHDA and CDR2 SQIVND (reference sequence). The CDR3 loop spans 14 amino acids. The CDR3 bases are TGTGCCAGTAGTATAGCAGGGCTCTACAATGAGCAGTACTTC. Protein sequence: CASSIAGLYNEQYF.

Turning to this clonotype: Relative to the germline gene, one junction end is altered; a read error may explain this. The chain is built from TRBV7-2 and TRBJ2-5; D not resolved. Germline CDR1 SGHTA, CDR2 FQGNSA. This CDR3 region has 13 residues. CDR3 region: CASSLGPQETQNF. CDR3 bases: TGTGCCAGCAGCTTAGGACCGCAAGAGACCCAGAACTTC.

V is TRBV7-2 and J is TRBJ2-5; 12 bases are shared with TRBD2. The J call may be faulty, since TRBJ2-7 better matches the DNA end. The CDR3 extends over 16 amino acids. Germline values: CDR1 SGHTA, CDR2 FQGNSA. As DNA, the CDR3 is TGTGCCAGCAGCCCGGGACTAGCGGGCTTCTCCTACGAGCAGTACTTC. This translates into CASSPGLAGFSYEQYF.

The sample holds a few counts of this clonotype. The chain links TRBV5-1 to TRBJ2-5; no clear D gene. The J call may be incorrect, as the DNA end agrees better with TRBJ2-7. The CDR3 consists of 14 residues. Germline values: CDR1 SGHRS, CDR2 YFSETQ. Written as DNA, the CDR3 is TGCGCCAGCAGCTATTCAGCGACCTTCGGCGAGCAGTACTTC. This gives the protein CASSYSATFGEQYF.

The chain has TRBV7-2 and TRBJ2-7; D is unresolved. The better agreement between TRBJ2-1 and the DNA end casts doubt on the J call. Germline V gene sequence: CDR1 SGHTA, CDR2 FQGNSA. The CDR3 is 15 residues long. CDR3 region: CASSLDANPYNEQFF. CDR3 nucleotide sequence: TGTGCCAGCAGCTTAGATGCGAACCCCTACAATGAGCAGTTCTTC.

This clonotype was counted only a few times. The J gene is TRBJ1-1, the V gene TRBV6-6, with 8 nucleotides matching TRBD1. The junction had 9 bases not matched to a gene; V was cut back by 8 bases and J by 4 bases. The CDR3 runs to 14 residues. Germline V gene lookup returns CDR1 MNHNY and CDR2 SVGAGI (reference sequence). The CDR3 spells CASGRTGRGTEAFF. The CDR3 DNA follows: TGTGCCAGCGGCAGGACAGGGCGGGGCACTGAAGCTTTCTTT.

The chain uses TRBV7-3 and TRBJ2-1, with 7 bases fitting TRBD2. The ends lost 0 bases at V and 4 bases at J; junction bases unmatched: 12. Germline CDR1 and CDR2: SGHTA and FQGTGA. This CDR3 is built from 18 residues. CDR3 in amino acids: CASSLTLSGGRLYNEQFF. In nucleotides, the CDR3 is TGTGCCAGCAGCTTAACGTTATCGGGCGGGAGATTATACAATGAGCAGTTCTTC.

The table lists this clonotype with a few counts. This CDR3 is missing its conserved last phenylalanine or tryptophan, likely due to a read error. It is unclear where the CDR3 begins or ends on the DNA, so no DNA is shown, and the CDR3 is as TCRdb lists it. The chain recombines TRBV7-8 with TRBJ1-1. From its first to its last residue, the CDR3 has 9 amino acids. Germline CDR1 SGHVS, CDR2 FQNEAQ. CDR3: CASSLAPSG.

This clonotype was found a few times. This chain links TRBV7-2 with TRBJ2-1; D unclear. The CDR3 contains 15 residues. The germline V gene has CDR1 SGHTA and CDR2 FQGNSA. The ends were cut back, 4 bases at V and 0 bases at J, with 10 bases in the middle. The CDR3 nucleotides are TGTGCCAGCAGCTCAGACTTGTTCTCCTACAATGAGCAGTTCTTC. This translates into CASSSDLFSYNEQFF.

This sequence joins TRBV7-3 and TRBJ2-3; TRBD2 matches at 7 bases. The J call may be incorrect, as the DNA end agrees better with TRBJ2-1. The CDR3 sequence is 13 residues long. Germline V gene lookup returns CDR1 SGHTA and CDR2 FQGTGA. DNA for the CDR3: TGTGCCAGCAGCAGCTTTGGGGGGGGTGAGCAGTTCTTC. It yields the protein CASSSFGGGEQFF.

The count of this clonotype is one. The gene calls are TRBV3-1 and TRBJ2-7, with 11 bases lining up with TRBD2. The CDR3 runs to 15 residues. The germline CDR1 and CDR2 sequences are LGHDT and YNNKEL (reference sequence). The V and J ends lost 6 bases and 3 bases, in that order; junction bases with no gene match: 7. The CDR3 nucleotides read TGTGCCAGCAGTTCTAGCGGGAGGCCCCTCTACGAGCAGTACTTC. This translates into CASSSSGRPLYEQYF.

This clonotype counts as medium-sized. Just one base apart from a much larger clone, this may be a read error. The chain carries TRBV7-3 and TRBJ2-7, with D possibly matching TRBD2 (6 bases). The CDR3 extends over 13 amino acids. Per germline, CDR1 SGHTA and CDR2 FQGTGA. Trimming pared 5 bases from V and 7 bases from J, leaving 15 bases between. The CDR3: CASSPAGSGEQYF. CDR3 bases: TGTGCCAGCAGCCCCGCGGGATCGGGTGAGCAGTACTTC.

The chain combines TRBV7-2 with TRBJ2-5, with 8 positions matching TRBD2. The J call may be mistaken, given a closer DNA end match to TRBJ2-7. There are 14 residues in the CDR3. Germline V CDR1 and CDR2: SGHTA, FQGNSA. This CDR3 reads CASRPGGGSYEQYF. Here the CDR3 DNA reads TGTGCCAGCAGACCCGGGGGGGGGTCCTACGAGCAGTACTTC.

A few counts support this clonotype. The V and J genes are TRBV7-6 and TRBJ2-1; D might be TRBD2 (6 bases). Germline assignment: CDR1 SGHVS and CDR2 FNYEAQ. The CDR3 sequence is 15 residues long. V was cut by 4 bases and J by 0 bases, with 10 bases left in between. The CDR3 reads CASSYGGSSYNEQFF. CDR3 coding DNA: TGTGCCAGCAGCTACGGGGGTAGCTCCTACAATGAGCAGTTCTTC.

CDR3 loop: CASSSSQGAADTQYF. CDR3 nucleotides: TGTGCCAGCAGCTCCTCACAGGGGGCGGCAGATACGCAGTATTTT. The J gene is TRBJ2-3, the V gene TRBV7-2, with TRBD1 matching over 9 bases. Germline V lookup: CDR1 SGHTA, CDR2 FQGNSA. This CDR3 contains 15 residues. Trimming at V came to 4 bases and at J to 4 bases, leaving 6 bases not matched to a gene.

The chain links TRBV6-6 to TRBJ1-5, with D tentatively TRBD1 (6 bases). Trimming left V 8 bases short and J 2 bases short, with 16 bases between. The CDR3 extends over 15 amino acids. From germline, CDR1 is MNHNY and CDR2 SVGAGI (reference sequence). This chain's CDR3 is CASEWGAMGNQPQHF. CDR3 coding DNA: TGTGCCAGCGAATGGGGGGCGATGGGCAATCAGCCCCAGCATTTT.